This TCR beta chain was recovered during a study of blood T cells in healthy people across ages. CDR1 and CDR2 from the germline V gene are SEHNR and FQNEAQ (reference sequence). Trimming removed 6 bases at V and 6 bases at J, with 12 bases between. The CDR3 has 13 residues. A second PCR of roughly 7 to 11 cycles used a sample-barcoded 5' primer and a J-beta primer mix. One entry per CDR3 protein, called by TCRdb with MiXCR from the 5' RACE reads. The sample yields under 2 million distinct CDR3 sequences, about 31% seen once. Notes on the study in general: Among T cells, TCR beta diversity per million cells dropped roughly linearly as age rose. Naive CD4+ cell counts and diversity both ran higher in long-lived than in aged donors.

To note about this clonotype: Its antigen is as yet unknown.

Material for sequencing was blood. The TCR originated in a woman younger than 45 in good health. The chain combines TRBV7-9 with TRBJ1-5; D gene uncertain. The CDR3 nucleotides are TGTGCCAGCAGTAGAGGGTTGGGTCAGCCCCAGCATTTT. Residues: CASSRGLGQPQHF.